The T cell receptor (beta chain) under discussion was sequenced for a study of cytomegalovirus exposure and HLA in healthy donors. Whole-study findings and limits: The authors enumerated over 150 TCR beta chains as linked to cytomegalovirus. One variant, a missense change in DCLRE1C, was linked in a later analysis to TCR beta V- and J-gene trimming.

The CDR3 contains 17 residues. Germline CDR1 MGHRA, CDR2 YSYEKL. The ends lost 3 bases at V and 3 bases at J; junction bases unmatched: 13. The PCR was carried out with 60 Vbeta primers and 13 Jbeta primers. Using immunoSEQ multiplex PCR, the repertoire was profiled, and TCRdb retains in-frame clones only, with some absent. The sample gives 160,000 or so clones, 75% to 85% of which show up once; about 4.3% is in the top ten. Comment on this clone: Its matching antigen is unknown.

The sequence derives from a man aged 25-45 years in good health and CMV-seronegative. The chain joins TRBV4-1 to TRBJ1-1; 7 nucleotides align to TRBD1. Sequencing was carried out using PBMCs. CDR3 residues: CASSHLKGSQGDTEAFF. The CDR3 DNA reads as TGCGCCAGCAGCCACCTCAAGGGCTCCCAGGGGGACACTGAAGCTTTCTTT.